This T cell receptor beta chain was retrieved from a study of blood T cell repertoires in COVID-19. Across the whole study: Specimens from acute and convalescent COVID-19 originated in the United States, Italy and Spain. PBMCs, B-cell-depleted T cells, or T cells provided the cDNA or gDNA that made up the material.

Under the authors' procedure: Researchers report that nucleated cell counts were estimated from reference gene primer amplification. Data came from immunoSEQ multiplex PCR; TCRdb stores just in-frame clones and leaves some out. That table supplies the V and J calls and clone size; D and trimming were determined from the DNA. The data show over 150,000 clones, about 91% seen once. V lost 7 bases and J lost 2, with 12 bases in between. CDR1 and CDR2 from the germline V gene are MNHEY and SMNVEV (reference sequence). The CDR3 spans 14 residues. The source of this sequence is a woman aged 55-70 years who had recovered from COVID-19. The rearrangement joins TRBV27 to TRBJ2-1; a weak D match, TRBD1 (5 bases). Sequenced input: peripheral blood. In nucleotides, the CDR3 is TGTGCCAGCAAGACAGCCCTAGCCTACAATGAGCAGTTCTTC. Its translation is CASKTALAYNEQFF.